The 20 T cell receptor beta chains in this list originate from one sample, sequenced in a study of T-cell memory formation after mild COVID-19. One entry per CDR3 protein results from TCRdb running MiXCR on the 5' RACE reads. This repertoire shows just over 350,000 distinct CDR3 sequences, 14% found once; its top ten account for less than 25%. Sample: PBMCs or a T cell subset sorted from them (not recorded which). The receptors come from a young man who had mild COVID-19 (a few samples of this study predate the infection). Cell type and time point are not known.

V gene TRBV11-2 combines with J gene TRBJ2-1, with 7 positions matching TRBD1. This CDR3 comprises 14 residues. The V gene end was trimmed by 1 base and the J gene end by 12 bases; junction bases not matched to a gene: 9. From germline, CDR1 is SGHAT and CDR2 FQNNGV. As DNA, the CDR3 is TGTGCCAGCAGCTTAGCCCAGGGGGATCGACGGCAGTTCTTC. Its translation: CASSLAQGDRRQFF.

This chain connects TRBV6-5 to TRBJ1-1; 10 bases line up with TRBD1. After removal of 6 bases from V and 10 bases from J, the junction contained 5 bases not matched to a gene. Germline-derived CDR1 and CDR2 are MNHEY and SVGAGI. This CDR3 comprises 12 residues. In nucleotides, the CDR3 is TGTGCCAGCAGCAAGGACAGGGGGGGAGCTTTCTTT. It yields the protein CASSKDRGGAFF.

The chain carries TRBV3-1 and TRBJ2-3; no reliable D call. The length of the CDR3 is 15 residues. V gave up 4 bases and J gave up 0 bases, with 11 bases separating them. Germline CDR1 LGHDT, CDR2 YNNKEL (reference sequence). CDR3 residues: CASSPRSISTDTQYF. CDR3 bases: TGTGCCAGCAGCCCTCGCAGCATCAGCACAGATACGCAGTATTTT.

The rearrangement joins TRBV6-2 or TRBV6-3 to TRBJ2-7, with D possibly being TRBD1 or TRBD2 (5 bases each). Germline values: CDR1 MNHEY, CDR2 SVGEGT. The CDR3 is made up of 14 amino acids. V was trimmed by 4 bases and J by 2 bases, leaving 12 bases between them. DNA of the CDR3: TGTGCCAGCAGTTGGCGTCAGGGAGCCTACGAGCAGTACTTC. Translation gives CASSWRQGAYEQYF.

This chain links TRBV6-5 with TRBJ2-3; a possible D gene is TRBD2 (5 bases). Germline V gives CDR1 MNHEY, CDR2 SVGAGI. V was shortened by 2 bases and J by 1 base, with 10 bases between the two germline ends. The CDR3 length is 15 residues. The CDR3 nucleotides read TGTGCCAGCAGTTACCTCGAGGGTGGCACAGATACGCAGTATTTT. It encodes CASSYLEGGTDTQYF.

This clonotype has just a few counts. The genes are TRBV6-2 or TRBV6-3 and TRBJ2-1; the D is unclear. Germline CDR1 and CDR2: MNHEY and SVGEGT. The CDR3 consists of 11 residues. Trimming shortened V by 6 bases and J by 6 bases, and 6 bases separated the two germline ends. DNA of the CDR3: TGTGCCAGCAGCCACACCAATGAGCAGTTCTTC. It yields the protein CASSHTNEQFF.

This clonotype was seen a handful of times. The rearrangement links TRBV27 to TRBJ1-2; D is ambiguous. The CDR3 runs 12 residues. Germline CDR1 MNHEY, CDR2 SMNVEV (reference sequence). Trimming took off 7 bases at V and 1 base at J, with 7 bases between the two ends. In DNA form, the CDR3 reads TGTGCCAGCATCCGGGTTAACTATGGCTACACCTTC. This translates into CASIRVNYGYTF.

The V call is TRBV4-2, the J call TRBJ2-3; TRBD2 agrees at 7 bases. Losses at the gene ends were 4 bases for V and 2 bases for J; bases not matched to a gene: 18. Germline V gives CDR1 LGHNA, CDR2 YNFKEQ. This CDR3 is 19 amino acids long. CDR3 amino acids: CASSPATRGGNLITDTQYF. The DNA for the CDR3 is TGTGCCAGCAGCCCGGCTACTCGCGGGGGAAACTTAATCACAGATACGCAGTATTTT.

This clonotype was counted between two and nine times. The CDR3 reads CASSYHGGVGSNQPQHF. The CDR3 bases are TGTGCCAGCAGTTACCACGGGGGCGTCGGGAGCAATCAGCCCCAGCATTTT. The genes are TRBV27 and TRBJ1-5; possible D gene TRBD1, 6 bases. Trimming cost V 4 bases and J 1 base, with 17 bases left between them. This CDR3 contains 17 residues. Germline CDR1 reads MNHEY; CDR2 reads SMNVEV (reference sequence).

This clonotype was seen a few times. The chain recombines TRBV7-6 with TRBJ2-2; 7 nucleotides agree with TRBD1. The germline CDR1 and CDR2 sequences are SGHVS and FNYEAQ. The CDR3 is 16 residues long. The V gene end was trimmed by 5 bases and the J gene end by 0 bases; junction bases not matched to a gene: 6. The chain's CDR3 is CASSETQGSNTGELFF. The CDR3 coding sequence is TGTGCCAGCAGCGAGACACAGGGGTCGAACACCGGGGAGCTGTTTTTT. The entire variable domain, with the rest obtained from reference TRBV7-6 and TRBJ2-2, is as follows: GAGVSQSPRYKVTKRGQDVALRCDPISGHVSLYWYRQALGQGPEFLTYFNYEAQQDKSGLPNDRFSAERPEGSISTLTIQRTEQRDSAMYRCASSETQGSNTGELFFGEGSRLTVL.

This clonotype was found a few times. This chain links TRBV7-2 with TRBJ2-2; TRBD1 is a possible D gene (5 bases). The CDR3 extends over 14 amino acids. V was trimmed by 0 bases and J by 5 bases, leaving 7 bases between them. From germline, CDR1 is SGHTA and CDR2 FQGNSA. CDR3: CASSLARATGELFF. The CDR3 bases are TGTGCCAGCAGCTTAGCCAGGGCTACCGGGGAGCTGTTTTTT.

V is TRBV20-1 and J is TRBJ1-2; the D gene is possibly TRBD1 (5 bases). This CDR3 is built from 12 residues. Trimming left V 5 bases short and J 4 bases short, with 11 bases between. Per the germline V gene, CDR1 is DFQATT and CDR2 is SNEGSKA (reference sequence). CDR3 coding DNA: TGCAGTGCTGGGGCCTCCTCCTATGGCTACACCTTC. Encoded protein: CSAGASSYGYTF.

The chain is built from TRBV29-1 and TRBJ2-5, with D tentatively TRBD2 (6 bases). The V gene lost 1 base and the J gene lost 5 bases, with 17 bases spanning the gap. This CDR3 spans 15 amino acids. Germline V lookup: CDR1 SQVTM, CDR2 ANQGSEA. Here the CDR3 reads CSVEGGGSAEETQYF. The CDR3 DNA reads TGCAGCGTTGAAGGTGGAGGGTCGGCAGAGGAGACCCAGTACTTC.

The table lists this clonotype with many counts. CDR3 loop: CASSQDPGTYNEQFF. The CDR3 nucleotides read TGCGCCAGCAGCCAAGACCCCGGGACCTACAATGAGCAGTTCTTC. The rearrangement links TRBV4-3 to TRBJ2-1, with a tentative D call TRBD2 (5 bases). This CDR3 contains 15 residues. V was cut by 0 bases and J by 2 bases, with 8 bases left in between. Germline V lookup: CDR1 LGHNA, CDR2 YSLEER.

This chain connects TRBV2 to TRBJ2-7, with 8 nucleotides matching TRBD1. The ends lost 6 bases at V and 7 bases at J; junction bases unmatched: 5. This CDR3 region has 12 residues. Germline lookup yields CDR1 SNHLY and CDR2 FYNNEI. DNA for the CDR3: TGTGCCAGCAGCCAGGACAGGGCGGAGCAGTACGTC. Its translation is CASSQDRAEQYV.

This sequence joins TRBV2 and TRBJ1-5, with 7 bases fitting TRBD1. The CDR3 extends over 14 amino acids. Trimming cost V 9 bases and J 6 bases; bases outside gene matches: 11. The germline CDR1 and CDR2 sequences are SNHLY and FYNNEI. The CDR3 DNA follows: TGTGCCAGTTCGGAGGGGGCATTTGGTCAGCCCCAGCATTTT. Translated: CASSEGAFGQPQHF.

The V and J genes are TRBV20-1 and TRBJ2-1; D is perhaps TRBD2 (6 bases). Germline V gives CDR1 DFQATT, CDR2 SNEGSKA (reference sequence). This CDR3 has 15 amino acids. Trimming took off 6 bases at V and 5 bases at J, with 20 bases between the two ends. CDR3 in DNA: TGCAGTGCAGCCCCGGGAGCGGTCGGGCACAATGAGCAGTTCTTC. Protein sequence: CSAAPGAVGHNEQFF.

The chain employs TRBV14 and TRBJ2-1; D call uncertain. The CDR3 is made up of 14 amino acids. Germline V gene lookup returns CDR1 SGHDN and CDR2 FVKESK. V lost 4 bases, J lost 0 bases, and 7 bases lay in between. CDR3 DNA: TGTGCCAGCAGCCCCCCGGTCTCCTACAATGAGCAGTTCTTC. Translation: CASSPPVSYNEQFF.

In regard to this clonotype: Compared with germline, one end of the junction differs, possibly owing to a read error. V is TRBV30 and J is TRBJ2-5; 7 nucleotides match TRBD1. This CDR3 is 13 amino acids long. Per germline, CDR1 GTSNPN and CDR2 SVGIG (reference sequence). In nucleotides, the CDR3 is TGTGCCTGGGGGACAGTCGAGAGGGGGACCCAGTATTTC. Its translation: CAWGTVERGTQYF.

In this sample, this clonotype turned up a few times. J is TRBJ2-1 and V is TRBV7-2; 12 bases agree with TRBD2. CDR1 is SGHTA, CDR2 FQGNSA, per germline. Trimming at V came to 3 bases and at J to 5 bases, leaving 5 bases not matched to a gene. The length of the CDR3 is 16 residues. CDR3 nucleotide sequence: TGTGCCAGCAGCTTTTCACTAGCGGGGGGCCACAATGAGCAGTTCTTC. Translating gives CASSFSLAGGHNEQFF.